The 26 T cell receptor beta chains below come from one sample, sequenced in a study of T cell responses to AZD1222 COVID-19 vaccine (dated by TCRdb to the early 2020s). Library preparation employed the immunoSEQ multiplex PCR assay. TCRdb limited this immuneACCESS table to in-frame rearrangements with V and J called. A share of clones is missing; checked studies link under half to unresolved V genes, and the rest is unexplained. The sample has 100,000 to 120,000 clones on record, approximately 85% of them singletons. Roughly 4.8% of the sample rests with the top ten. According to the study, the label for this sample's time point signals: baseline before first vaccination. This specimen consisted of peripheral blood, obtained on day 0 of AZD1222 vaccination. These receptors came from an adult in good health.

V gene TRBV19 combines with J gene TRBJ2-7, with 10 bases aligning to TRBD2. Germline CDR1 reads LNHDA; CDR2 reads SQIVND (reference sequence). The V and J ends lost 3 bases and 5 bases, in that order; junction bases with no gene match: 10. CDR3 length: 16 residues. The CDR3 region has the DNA TGTGCCAGTAGTATTGTATCTTCTAGCGGGAGCCACGAGCAGTACTTC. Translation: CASSIVSSSGSHEQYF. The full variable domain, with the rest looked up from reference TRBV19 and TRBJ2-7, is DGGITQSPKYLFRKEGQNVTLSCEQNLNHDAMYWYRQDPGQGLRLIYYSQIVNDFQKGDIAEGYSVSREKKESFPLTVTSAQKNPTAFYLCASSIVSSSGSHEQYFGPGTRLTVT.

The CDR3 DNA is TGTGCCAGCAGCTTAGTAGGGGGGCTCATCACCGGGGAGCTGTTTTTT. Amino acid sequence: CASSLVGGLITGELFF. The chain is built from TRBV7-3 and TRBJ2-2; D assignment may be TRBD1 or TRBD2 (6 bases each). Germline V gene lookup returns CDR1 SGHTA and CDR2 FQGTGA. The CDR3 length is 16 residues. With 2 bases removed from V and 4 bases from J, the gap between germline ends came to 14 bases.

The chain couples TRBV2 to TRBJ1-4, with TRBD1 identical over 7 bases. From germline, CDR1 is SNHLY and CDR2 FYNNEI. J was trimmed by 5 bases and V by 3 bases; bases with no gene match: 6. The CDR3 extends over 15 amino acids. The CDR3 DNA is TGTGCCAGCAGTGATAGCGGGACAGCAAATGAAAAACTGTTTTTT. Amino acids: CASSDSGTANEKLFF.

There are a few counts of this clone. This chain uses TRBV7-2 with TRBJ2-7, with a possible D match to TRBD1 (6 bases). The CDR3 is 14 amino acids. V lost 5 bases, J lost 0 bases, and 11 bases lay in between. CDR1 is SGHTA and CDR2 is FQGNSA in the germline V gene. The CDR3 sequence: CASSPQGSSYEQYF. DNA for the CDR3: TGTGCCAGCAGCCCACAGGGTAGCTCCTACGAGCAGTACTTC.

Here the CDR3 DNA reads TGTGCCAGCAGCGGCCGACAGGTTAATGGGGAGCTGTTTTTT. This encodes CASSGRQVNGELFF. V and J are TRBV7-8 and TRBJ2-2; D may be TRBD1 (6 bases). CDR3 length: 14 residues. CDR1 and CDR2 from the germline V gene are SGHVS and FQNEAQ. V lost 5 bases, J lost 8 bases, and 15 bases lay in between.

This CDR3 is CASSHRRYGRLPNYGYTF. Here the CDR3 DNA reads TGTGCCAGCAGCCATAGAAGGTATGGCAGGCTTCCTAACTATGGCTACACCTTC. The V gene is TRBV7-8, the J gene TRBJ1-2; D is unresolved. The CDR3 totals 18 residues. CDR1 is SGHVS and CDR2 is FQNEAQ in the germline V gene. Trimming cost V 5 bases and J 0 bases, with 22 bases left between them.

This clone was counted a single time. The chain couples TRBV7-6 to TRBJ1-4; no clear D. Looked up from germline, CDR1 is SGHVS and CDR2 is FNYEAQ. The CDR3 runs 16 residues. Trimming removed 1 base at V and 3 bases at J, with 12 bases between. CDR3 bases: TGTGCCAGCAGCTTAGTGGCTGCTTCTGCTAATGAAAAACTGTTTTTT. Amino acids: CASSLVAASANEKLFF.

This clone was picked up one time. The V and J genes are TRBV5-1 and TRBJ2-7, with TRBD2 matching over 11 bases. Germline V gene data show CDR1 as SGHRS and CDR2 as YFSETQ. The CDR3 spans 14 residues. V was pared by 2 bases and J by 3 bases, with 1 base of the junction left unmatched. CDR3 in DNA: TGCGCCAGCAGCTTACTAGCGGGAGACTACGAGCAGTACTTC. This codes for CASSLLAGDYEQYF.

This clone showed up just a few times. The DNA for the CDR3 is TGTGCCAGCACCGCGACTCTCGGTAGCAATCAGCCCCAGCATTTT. Amino acid sequence: CASTATLGSNQPQHF. The chain carries TRBV6-6 and TRBJ1-5; D is uncertain. This CDR3 contains 15 residues. V shed 7 bases and J shed 0 bases, with 13 bases lying between them. Germline V gene data show CDR1 as MNHNY and CDR2 as SVGAGI (reference sequence).

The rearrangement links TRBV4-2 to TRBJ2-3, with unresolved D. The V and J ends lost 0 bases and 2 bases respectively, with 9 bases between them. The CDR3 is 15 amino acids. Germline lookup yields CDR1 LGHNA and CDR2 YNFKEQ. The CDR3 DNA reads TGTGCCAGCAGCCAAGATTGGCGGAACACAGATACGCAGTATTTT. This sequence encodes CASSQDWRNTDTQYF.

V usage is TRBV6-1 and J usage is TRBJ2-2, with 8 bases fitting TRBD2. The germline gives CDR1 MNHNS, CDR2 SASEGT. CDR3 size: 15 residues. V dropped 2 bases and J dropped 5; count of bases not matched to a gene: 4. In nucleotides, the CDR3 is TGTGCCAGCAGTGAAACCCCTAGCGGGACCGGGGAGCTGTTTTTT. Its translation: CASSETPSGTGELFF.

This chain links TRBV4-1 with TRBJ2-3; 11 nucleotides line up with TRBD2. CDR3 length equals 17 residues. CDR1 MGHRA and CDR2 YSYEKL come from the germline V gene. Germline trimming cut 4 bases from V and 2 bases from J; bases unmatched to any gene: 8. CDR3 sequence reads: CASSRILAGVFTDTQYF. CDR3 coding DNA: TGCGCCAGCAGCCGAATACTAGCGGGAGTTTTCACAGATACGCAGTATTTT.

CDR3 DNA sequence: TGTGCCAGCAGCTCGGACGGACATAGCAATCAGCCCCAGCATTTT. Amino acids: CASSSDGHSNQPQHF. J is TRBJ1-5 and V is TRBV7-8; D is perhaps TRBD1 (5 bases). Germline CDR1 reads SGHVS; CDR2 reads FQNEAQ. Trimming took off 4 bases at V and 0 bases at J, with 10 bases between the two ends. This CDR3 has 15 amino acids.

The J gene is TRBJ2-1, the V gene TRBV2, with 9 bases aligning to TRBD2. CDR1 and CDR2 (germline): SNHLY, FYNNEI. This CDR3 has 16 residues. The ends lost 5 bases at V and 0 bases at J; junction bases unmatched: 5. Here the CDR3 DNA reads TGTGCCAGCAGTAGGGATAGCGGGAGCTCCTACAATGAGCAGTTCTTC. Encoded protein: CASSRDSGSSYNEQFF.

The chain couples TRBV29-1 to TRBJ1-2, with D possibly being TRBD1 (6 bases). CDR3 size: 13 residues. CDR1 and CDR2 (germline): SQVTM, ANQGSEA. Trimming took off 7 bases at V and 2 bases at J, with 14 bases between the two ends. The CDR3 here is CSAVQGSNYGYTF. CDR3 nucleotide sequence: TGCAGCGCTGTACAGGGATCAAACTATGGCTACACCTTC. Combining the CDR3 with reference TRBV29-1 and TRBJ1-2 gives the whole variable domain SAVISQKPSRDICQRGTSLTIQCQVDSQVTMMFWYRQQPGQSLTLIATANQGSEATYESGFVIDKFPISRPNLTFSTLTVSNMSPEDSSIYLCSAVQGSNYGYTFGSGTRLTVV.

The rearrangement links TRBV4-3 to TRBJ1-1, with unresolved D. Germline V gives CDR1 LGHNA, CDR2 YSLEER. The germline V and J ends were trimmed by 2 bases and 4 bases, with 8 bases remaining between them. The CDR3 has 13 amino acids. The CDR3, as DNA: TGCGCCAGCAGCCAATCCCCGGGCACTGAAGCTTTCTTT. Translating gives CASSQSPGTEAFF.

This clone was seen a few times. DNA of the CDR3: TGTGCCAGCAGCAGAAGCTCCCTAGCTGGCGAGCAGTACTTC. This sequence encodes CASSRSSLAGEQYF. This sequence joins TRBV7-2 and TRBJ2-7, with a tentative D call TRBD2 (5 bases). The V gene lost 5 bases and the J gene lost 6 bases, with 17 bases spanning the gap. Germline CDR1 and CDR2: SGHTA and FQGNSA. This CDR3 is 14 amino acids long.

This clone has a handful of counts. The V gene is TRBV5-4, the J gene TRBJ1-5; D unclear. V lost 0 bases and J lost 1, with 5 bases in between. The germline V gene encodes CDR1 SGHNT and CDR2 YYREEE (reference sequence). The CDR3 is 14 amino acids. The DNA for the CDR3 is TGTGCCAGCAGCTTGGCGGGCAGCAATCAGCCCCAGCATTTT. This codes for CASSLAGSNQPQHF.

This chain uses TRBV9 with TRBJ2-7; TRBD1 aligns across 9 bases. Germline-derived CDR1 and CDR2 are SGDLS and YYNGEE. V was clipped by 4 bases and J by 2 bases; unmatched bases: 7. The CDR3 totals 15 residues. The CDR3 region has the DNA TGTGCCAGCAGCTCACAGGGGGCGCCGACCTACGAGCAGTACTTC. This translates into CASSSQGAPTYEQYF.

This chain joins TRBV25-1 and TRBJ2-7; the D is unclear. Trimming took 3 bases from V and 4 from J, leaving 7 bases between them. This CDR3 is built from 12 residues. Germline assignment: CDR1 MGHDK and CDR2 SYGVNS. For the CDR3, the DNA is TGTGCCAGCAGTGATTTAAGGTACGAGCAGTACTTC. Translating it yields CASSDLRYEQYF.

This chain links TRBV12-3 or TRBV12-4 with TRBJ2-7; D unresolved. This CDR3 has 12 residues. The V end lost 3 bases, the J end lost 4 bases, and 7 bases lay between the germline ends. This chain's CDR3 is CASSFGSYEQYF. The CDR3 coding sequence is TGTGCCAGCAGTTTTGGGTCGTACGAGCAGTACTTC.

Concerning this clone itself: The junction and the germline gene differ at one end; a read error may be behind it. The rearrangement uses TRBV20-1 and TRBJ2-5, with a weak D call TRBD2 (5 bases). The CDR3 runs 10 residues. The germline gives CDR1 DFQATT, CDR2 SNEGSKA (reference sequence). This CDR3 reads CSARGEPQYF. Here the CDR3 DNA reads TGCAGTGCTAGGGGAGAGCCCCAGTACTTC.

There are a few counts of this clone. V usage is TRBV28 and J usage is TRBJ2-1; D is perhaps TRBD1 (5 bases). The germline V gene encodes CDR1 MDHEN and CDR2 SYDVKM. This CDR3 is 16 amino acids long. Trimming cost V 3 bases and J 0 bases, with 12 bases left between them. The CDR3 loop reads CASSFRGLSSYNEQFF. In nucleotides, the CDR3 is TGTGCCAGCAGTTTTAGGGGCCTGAGCTCCTACAATGAGCAGTTCTTC.

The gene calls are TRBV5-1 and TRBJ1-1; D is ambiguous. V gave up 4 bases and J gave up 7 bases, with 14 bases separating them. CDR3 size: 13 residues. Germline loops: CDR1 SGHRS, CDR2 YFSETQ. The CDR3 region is CASSLGQPSEAFF. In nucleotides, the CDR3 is TGCGCCAGCAGCCTAGGGCAGCCTAGTGAAGCTTTCTTT.

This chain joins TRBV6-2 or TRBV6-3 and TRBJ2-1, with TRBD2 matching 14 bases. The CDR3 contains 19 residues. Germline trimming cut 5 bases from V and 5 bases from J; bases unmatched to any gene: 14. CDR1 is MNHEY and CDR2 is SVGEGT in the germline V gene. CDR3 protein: CASSPGLAGGNRYDNEQFF. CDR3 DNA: TGTGCCAGCAGTCCCGGACTAGCGGGGGGTAACCGTTACGACAATGAGCAGTTCTTC.

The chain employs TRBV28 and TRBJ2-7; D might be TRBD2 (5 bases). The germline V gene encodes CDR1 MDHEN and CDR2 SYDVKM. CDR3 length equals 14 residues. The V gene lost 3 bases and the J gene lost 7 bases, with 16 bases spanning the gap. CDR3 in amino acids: CASSLTTQGLEQYF. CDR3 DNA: TGTGCCAGCAGTTTGACTACTCAAGGTTTGGAGCAGTACTTC. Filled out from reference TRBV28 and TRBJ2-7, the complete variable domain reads DVKVTQSSRYLVKRTGEKVFLECVQDMDHENMFWYRQDPGLGLRLIYFSYDVKMKEKGDIPEGYSVSREKKERFSLILESASTNQTSMYLCASSLTTQGLEQYFGPGTRLTVT.